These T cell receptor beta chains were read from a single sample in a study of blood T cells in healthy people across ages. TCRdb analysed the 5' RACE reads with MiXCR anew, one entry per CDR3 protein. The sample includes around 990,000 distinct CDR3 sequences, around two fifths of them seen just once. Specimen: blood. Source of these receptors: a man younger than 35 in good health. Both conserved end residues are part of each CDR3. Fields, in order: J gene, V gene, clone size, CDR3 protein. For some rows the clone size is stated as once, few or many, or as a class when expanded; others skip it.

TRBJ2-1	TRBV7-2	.	CASSSSGAGEQFF
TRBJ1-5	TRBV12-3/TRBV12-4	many	CASSWTENQPQHF
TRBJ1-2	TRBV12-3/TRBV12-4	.	CASRPTGPRFGYTF
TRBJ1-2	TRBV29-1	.	CSVVRGPDYGYTF
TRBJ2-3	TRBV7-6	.	CASSRGASSTDTQYF
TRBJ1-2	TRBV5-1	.	CASSLGSAGLVNYGYTF
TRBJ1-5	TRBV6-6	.	CAVNFAKDQPQHF
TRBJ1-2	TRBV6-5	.	CASLGHSNYGYTF
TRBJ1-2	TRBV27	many	CASSPLTGNYGYTF
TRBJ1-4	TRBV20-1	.	CSASETGYNEKLFF
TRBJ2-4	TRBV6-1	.	CASSVQQGGAKNIQYF
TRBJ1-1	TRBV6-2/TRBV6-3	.	CASSYSMRGSTEAFF
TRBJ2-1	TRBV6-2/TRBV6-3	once	CASSYGDGEGETQFF
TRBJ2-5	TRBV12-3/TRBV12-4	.	CASTHPGSETQYF
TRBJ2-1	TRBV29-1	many	CSVEEAVNEQFF
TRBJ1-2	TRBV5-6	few	CASSPGGGGFYGYTF
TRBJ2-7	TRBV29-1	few	CSVRTSGASYEQYF
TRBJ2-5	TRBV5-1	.	CASSLVLRGQETQYF
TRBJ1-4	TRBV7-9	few	CASSAGQRNEKLFF
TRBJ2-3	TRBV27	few	CASSFRFTDTQYF
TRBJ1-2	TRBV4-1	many	CASSQGGTTYGYTF
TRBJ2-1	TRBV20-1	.	CSARPSSTYNEQFF
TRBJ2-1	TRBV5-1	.	CASTDSDSYHEQFF
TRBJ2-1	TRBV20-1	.	CSAPPGLAGAYNEQFF
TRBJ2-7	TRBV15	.	CATSRVRHRPYEQYF
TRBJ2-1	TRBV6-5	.	CASSHERGRGNEQFF
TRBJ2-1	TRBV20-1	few	CSAPFLAGLEQFF
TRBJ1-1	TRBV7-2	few	CASSDGGDLNTEAFF
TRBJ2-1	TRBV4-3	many	CASSQGQGNEQFF
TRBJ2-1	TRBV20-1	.	CSASSSVSYNEQFF
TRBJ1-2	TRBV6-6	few	CASSKTDGTSYGYTF
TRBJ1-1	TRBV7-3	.	CASRVGGTNTEAFF
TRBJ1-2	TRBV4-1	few	CASSQEDKPNYGYTF
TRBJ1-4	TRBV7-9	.	CASSLRGWDRRANEKLFF
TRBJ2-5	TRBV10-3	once	CAISESGDRGLQYF
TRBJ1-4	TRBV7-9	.	CASSLSGSQDEKLFF
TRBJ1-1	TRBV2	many	CASSGQGMNTEAFF
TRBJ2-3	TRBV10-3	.	CAISEFLAATDTQYF
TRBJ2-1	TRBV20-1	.	CSASGPVYNEQFF
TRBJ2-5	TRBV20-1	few	CSSSAESDFETQYF
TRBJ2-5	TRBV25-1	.	CASTSYQGTRGDEQYF
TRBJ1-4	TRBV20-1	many	CSAGRMEKLFF
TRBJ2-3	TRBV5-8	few	CASSLAYLTGWDEDTQYF
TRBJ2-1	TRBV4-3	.	CASSQDLQAGSYNKQFF
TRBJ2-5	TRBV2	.	CASSGQNPIQETQYF
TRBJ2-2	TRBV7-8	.	CASSGVLKGELFF
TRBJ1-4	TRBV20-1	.	CSARRTGEKLFF
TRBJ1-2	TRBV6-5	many	CASSPGRYGYTF
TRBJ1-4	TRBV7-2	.	CASSLGVTEKLFF